A selection of T cell receptor beta chains follows, all from one sample in a study of cytomegalovirus exposure and HLA in healthy donors. Produced via immunoSEQ multiplex PCR; TCRdb's table is partial and in-frame only. The table for this sample gives 150,000 to 200,000 clones. The sample consisted of PBMCs. The receptors were sampled from a woman aged 18-30 years in good health and CMV-seropositive. Each CDR3 is given with its conserved first and last residue. The D gene is left open where the match is weak.

d_gene	j_gene	v_gene	CDR3nt	CDR3aa
-	TRBJ1-2	TRBV7-9	TGTGCCAGCAGCTTCAGGGGCGTAGTCTATGGCTACACCTTC	CASSFRGVVYGYTF
-	TRBJ2-4	TRBV27	TGTGCCAGCAAGGGGAAACCGGCCAAAAACATTCAGTACTTC	CASKGKPAKNIQYF
-	TRBJ2-7	TRBV7-8	TGTGCCAGCAGCTTAGTGGCTAGAGCCTACGAGCAGTACTTC	CASSLVARAYEQYF
-	TRBJ2-3	TRBV6-1	TGTGCCAGCAGTGAATCTCGGGATACGCAGTATTTT	CASSESRDTQYF
-	TRBJ2-2	TRBV5-1	TGCGCCAGCAGTCCTCCTAACACCGGGGAGCTGTTTTTT	CASSPPNTGELFF
TRBD2	TRBJ2-3	TRBV29-1	TGCAGCGTTGAAGCCACGGGACTAGCGGGAGTGGCAGATACGCAGTATTTT	CSVEATGLAGVADTQYF
-	TRBJ2-1	TRBV5-4	TGTGCCAGCAGCCCCCTGTCACAGTACCATAATGAGCAGTTCTTC	CASSPLSQYHNEQFF
TRBD1	TRBJ1-1	TRBV2	TGTGCCAGCAGCCCGGATCGGACAGGGACAGGAGCTTTCTTT	CASSPDRTGTGAFF
-	TRBJ1-1	TRBV6-4	TGTGCCAGCAGTGAAACAGGGAACACTGAAGCTTTCTTT	CASSETGNTEAFF
-	TRBJ2-1	TRBV6-5	TGTGCCAGCAGGTTGGGGGGTTACAATGAGCAGTTCTTC	CASRLGGYNEQFF
-	TRBJ1-1	TRBV6-5	TGTGCCAGCAGTTCGCAAAGGGGCACTGAAGCTTTCTTT	CASSSQRGTEAFF